This entry describes one T cell receptor (beta chain). This CDR3 has 11 residues. Germline CDR1 SGHTA, CDR2 FQGNSA. V gave up 1 base and J gave up 8 bases, with 2 bases separating them. Original handling: Reference gene primer amplification gave estimated nucleated cell counts. Libraries were prepared by immunoSEQ multiplex PCR; TCRdb keeps only in-frame clonotypes and omits some of them. That table gives V, J and clone size, and the DNA gave D and trimming. The data contain tens of thousands of clones, approximately 85% of them singletons. This entry comes from a study of blood T cell repertoires in COVID-19. About the research overall: Researchers got acute and convalescent COVID-19 samples from the United States, Italy and Spain.

Sequences were obtained from peripheral blood. This chain links TRBV7-2 with TRBJ2-2; unclear D gene. The receptor comes from a man aged 60-69 years with acute or convalescent COVID-19. The CDR3 reads CASSLVGELFF. The CDR3 nucleotides are TGTGCCAGCAGCTTAGTAGGGGAGCTGTTTTTT.